This record looks at one T cell receptor beta chain sequence and its context. Its target is unknown. With 5 bases clipped from V and 10 bases from J, the junction kept 5 bases outside the gene matches. The germline V gene has CDR1 MNHEY and CDR2 SMNVEV (reference sequence). CDR3 length equals 14 residues. This sample was included in a study of T cell responses to AZD1222 COVID-19 vaccine. Overall study results and limits: Per reports, nearly half of all spike-specific TCRs target regions that are unmutated in variants. Among AZD1222 vaccinees, only five to seven were seropositive at baseline.

Clones were sequenced by immunoSEQ multiplex PCR, and TCRdb holds only the in-frame ones, with some missing. Here the sample spans under 200,000 clones, around 92% being singletons. The sample here was peripheral blood, taken on day 0 of AZD1222 vaccination. The sequence was collected from an adult in good health. The chain couples TRBV27 to TRBJ1-6, with 10 positions matching TRBD1. The CDR3 loop is CASSPRDRGSPLHF. CDR3 bases: TGTGCCAGCAGTCCCAGGGACAGGGGATCACCCCTCCACTTT.